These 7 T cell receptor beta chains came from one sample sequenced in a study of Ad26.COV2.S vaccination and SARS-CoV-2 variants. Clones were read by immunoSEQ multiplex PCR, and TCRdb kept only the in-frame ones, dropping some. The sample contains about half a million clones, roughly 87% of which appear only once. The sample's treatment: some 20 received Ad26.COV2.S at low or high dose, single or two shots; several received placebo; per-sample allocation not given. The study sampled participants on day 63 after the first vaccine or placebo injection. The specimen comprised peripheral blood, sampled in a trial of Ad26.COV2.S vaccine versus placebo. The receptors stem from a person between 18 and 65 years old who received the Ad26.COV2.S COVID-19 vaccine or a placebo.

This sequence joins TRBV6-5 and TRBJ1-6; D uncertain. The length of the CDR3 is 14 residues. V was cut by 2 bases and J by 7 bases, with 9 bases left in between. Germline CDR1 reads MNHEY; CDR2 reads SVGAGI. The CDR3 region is CASSYPGRNSPLHF. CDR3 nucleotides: TGTGCCAGCAGTTACCCCGGGAGGAATTCACCCCTCCACTTT.

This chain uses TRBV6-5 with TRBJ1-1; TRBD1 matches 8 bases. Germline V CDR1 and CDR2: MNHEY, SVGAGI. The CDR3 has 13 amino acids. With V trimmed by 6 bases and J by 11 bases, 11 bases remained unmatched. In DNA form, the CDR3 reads TGTGCCAGCAGGGAGACAGGGGCCGTAGGTGCTTTCTTT. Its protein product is CASRETGAVGAFF.

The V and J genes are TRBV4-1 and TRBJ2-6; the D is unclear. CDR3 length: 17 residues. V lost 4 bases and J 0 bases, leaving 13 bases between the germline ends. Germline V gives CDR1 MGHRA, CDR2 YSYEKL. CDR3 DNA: TGCGCCAGCAGCCGAGGACCGCCGAGCTCTGGGGCCAACGTCCTGACTTTC. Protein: CASSRGPPSSGANVLTF.

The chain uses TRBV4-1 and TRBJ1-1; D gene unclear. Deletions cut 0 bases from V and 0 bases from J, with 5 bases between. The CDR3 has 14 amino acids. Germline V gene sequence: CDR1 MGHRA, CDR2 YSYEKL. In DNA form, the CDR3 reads TGCGCCAGCAGCCAAGACTGGTTGAACACTGAAGCTTTCTTT. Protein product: CASSQDWLNTEAFF.

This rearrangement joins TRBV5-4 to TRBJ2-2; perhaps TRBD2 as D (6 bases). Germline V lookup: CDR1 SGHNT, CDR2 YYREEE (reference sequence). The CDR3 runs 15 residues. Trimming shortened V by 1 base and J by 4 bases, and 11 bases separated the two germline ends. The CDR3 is CASSLMAGGTGELFF. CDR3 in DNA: TGTGCCAGCAGCTTGATGGCCGGGGGCACCGGGGAGCTGTTTTTT.

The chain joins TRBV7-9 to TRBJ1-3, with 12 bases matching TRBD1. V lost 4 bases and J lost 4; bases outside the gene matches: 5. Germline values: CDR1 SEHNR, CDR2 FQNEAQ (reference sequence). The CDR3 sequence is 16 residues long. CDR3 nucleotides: TGTGCCAGCAGCTCCCGGGACAGGGGGCGGGGAAACACCATATATTTT. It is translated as CASSSRDRGRGNTIYF.

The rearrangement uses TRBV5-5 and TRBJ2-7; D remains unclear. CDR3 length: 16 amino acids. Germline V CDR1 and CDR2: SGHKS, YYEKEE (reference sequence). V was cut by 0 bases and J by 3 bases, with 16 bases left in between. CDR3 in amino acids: CASSLAVAVNFYEQYF. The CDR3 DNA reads TGTGCCAGCAGCTTGGCCGTCGCCGTCAACTTCTACGAGCAGTACTTC.